This T cell receptor beta chain originates from a study of T cell repertoires in cytomegalovirus infection. Study-wide context: CMV infection and matching HLA type were both indicated by public TCR beta signatures. General study findings and limits: Cumulative public TCR beta family frequency identified CMV carriers with the relevant HLA.

There are 16 residues in the CDR3. From germline, CDR1 is SEHNR and CDR2 FQNEAQ (reference sequence). V lost 3 bases, J lost 4 bases, and 18 bases lay in between. This clonotype came up a few times. Its antigen is as yet unknown. TCRdb called the reads again in MiXCR, with one record for every CDR3 protein. The sample includes some 200,000 distinct CDR3 sequences, about 39% seen only once; the top ten take 59%. The chain employs TRBV7-9 and TRBJ2-5, with D tentatively TRBD2 (6 bases). The sequencing here drew on CD8+ T cells from cultured PBMCs, taken from culture after CMV antigen stimulation. This TCR came from a human donor in good health (CMV status not recorded). Some clones in this sample may be carry-over from other donors' samples. The CDR3 region is CASSFLATPSGETQYF. As DNA, the CDR3 is TGTGCCAGCAGCTTCCTAGCGACTCCCTCGGGAGAGACCCAGTACTTC.